What follows are 23 T cell receptor beta chains derived from one specimen sequenced in a study of cytomegalovirus exposure and HLA in healthy donors. In the PCR, 60 Vbeta and 13 Jbeta primers were used. Clones were sequenced by immunoSEQ multiplex PCR, and TCRdb holds only the in-frame ones, with some missing. The sample shows 150,000 to 250,000 clones, less than 85% of them seen only once. Sequencing was performed on PBMCs. These receptors were obtained from a girl between 10 and 17 years old in good health and CMV-seropositive.

This chain connects TRBV5-5 to TRBJ2-7, with a weak D call TRBD2 (5 bases). CDR1 SGHKS and CDR2 YYEKEE come from the germline V gene (reference sequence). This CDR3 spans 15 amino acids. The V gene lost 4 bases and the J gene lost 2 bases, with 16 bases spanning the gap. Written as DNA, the CDR3 is TGTGCCAGCAGCCGGGCGGGCAGTCCTACCTACGAGCAGTACTTC. This sequence encodes CASSRAGSPTYEQYF. The full variable domain, with the rest looked up from reference TRBV5-5 and TRBJ2-7, is DAGVTQSPTHLIKTRGQQVTLRCSPISGHKSVSWYQQVLGQGPQFIFQYYEKEERGRGNFPDRFSARQFPNYSSELNVNALLLGDSALYLCASSRAGSPTYEQYFGPGTRLTVT.

The chain recombines TRBV4-3 with TRBJ1-1; TRBD1 matches at 7 bases. Germline V lookup: CDR1 LGHNA, CDR2 YSLEER. The CDR3 extends over 13 amino acids. The V gene end was trimmed by 3 bases and the J gene end by 5 bases; junction bases not matched to a gene: 3. CDR3 sequence: CASSQGDRTEAFF. For the CDR3, the DNA is TGCGCCAGCAGCCAGGGGGACAGAACTGAAGCTTTCTTT.

V is TRBV5-6 and J is TRBJ1-2, with 10 bases aligning to TRBD1. The length of the CDR3 is 14 residues. Trimming cost V 3 bases and J 3 bases; bases outside gene matches: 2. CDR1 and CDR2 from the germline V gene are SGHDT and YYEEEE. The CDR3 protein is CASSSTGGDYGYTF. CDR3 nucleotides: TGTGCCAGCAGCTCGACAGGGGGCGACTATGGCTACACCTTC.

CDR3 DNA: TGCGCCAGCAGCCAAGACAGGGCTGGCAATCAGCCCCAGCATTTT. It yields the protein CASSQDRAGNQPQHF. This chain joins TRBV4-1 and TRBJ1-5; a possible D gene is TRBD1 (5 bases). CDR3 length: 15 residues. Trimming took off 0 bases at V and 2 bases at J, with 8 bases between the two ends. The V gene's germline CDR1 is MGHRA and CDR2 YSYEKL.

This clone was seen a few times. The rearrangement links TRBV4-1 to TRBJ1-5; D is unresolved. Trimming left V 0 bases short and J 3 bases short, with 15 bases between. Germline-derived CDR1 and CDR2 are MGHRA and YSYEKL. This CDR3 contains 17 residues. CDR3 in amino acids: CASSQEVRGRANQPQHF. The CDR3 DNA reads TGCGCCAGCAGCCAAGAAGTTCGGGGTAGGGCCAATCAGCCCCAGCATTTT.

This chain joins TRBV6-4 and TRBJ1-1; no definite D call. The CDR3 spans 13 residues. V lost 4 bases and J 1 base, leaving 7 bases between the germline ends. Germline V gene sequence: CDR1 MRHNA, CDR2 SNTAGT. CDR3 bases: TGTGCCAGCAGTGCGGAGCCGAACACTGAAGCTTTCTTT. Its translation: CASSAEPNTEAFF.

The CDR3 loop is CASSQDPSSYEQYF. As DNA, the CDR3 is TGCGCCAGCAGCCAAGATCCTAGCTCCTACGAGCAGTACTTC. The chain links TRBV4-3 to TRBJ2-7; no reliable D call. Per the germline V gene, CDR1 is LGHNA and CDR2 is YSLEER. With 0 bases removed from V and 0 bases from J, the gap between germline ends came to 6 bases. This CDR3 spans 14 amino acids.

This clone appeared a few times. The rearrangement uses TRBV27 and TRBJ1-2, with 10 bases matching TRBD1. The V segment lost 3 bases and the J segment 6 bases; nucleotides outside the gene matches: 7. The CDR3 runs to 15 residues. The V gene's germline CDR1 is MNHEY and CDR2 SMNVEV (reference sequence). The CDR3 region is CASSFQTGGMDGYTF. The CDR3 DNA sequence: TGTGCCAGCAGTTTCCAGACAGGGGGCATGGATGGCTACACCTTC.

In DNA, the CDR3 is TGCGCCAGCAGCCTACCGGGACTGTCCGACTATGGCTACACCTTC. Its translation: CASSLPGLSDYGYTF. This sequence joins TRBV4-1 and TRBJ1-2; a possible D gene is TRBD1 (5 bases). Germline V gene sequence: CDR1 MGHRA, CDR2 YSYEKL. Deletions cut 4 bases from V and 3 bases from J, with 15 bases between. CDR3 length equals 15 residues.

J is TRBJ2-5 and V is TRBV7-7; 9 bases match TRBD1. J was trimmed by 5 bases and V by 1 base; bases with no gene match: 2. Germline CDR1 reads SSHAT; CDR2 reads FNYEAQ (reference sequence). The length of the CDR3 is 14 residues. The CDR3 spells CASSLDRGLETQYF. For the CDR3, the DNA is TGTGCCAGCAGCTTAGACAGGGGGCTTGAGACCCAGTACTTC.

In this sample, this clone turned up a few times. The sample holds other DNA sequences that translate to the same CDR3. The rearrangement uses TRBV6-6 and TRBJ1-1; tentative D call: TRBD1 (5 bases). The CDR3 spans 14 residues. Trimming cost V 0 bases and J 4 bases, with 9 bases left between them. Germline assignment: CDR1 MNHNY and CDR2 SVGAGI (reference sequence). CDR3 sequence reads: CASSYSTGGTEAFF. The CDR3 DNA is TGTGCCAGCAGTTACTCGACGGGGGGCACTGAAGCTTTCTTT.

J is TRBJ2-1 and V is TRBV10-1; 9 bases are shared with TRBD1. The CDR3 is 17 amino acids. Germline assignment: CDR1 WNHNN and CDR2 SYGVQD (reference sequence). Trimming removed 3 bases from V and 2 bases from J; junction bases left unmatched: 8. The CDR3 nucleotides are TGCGCCAGCAGTGAATCGGTGGGGACAGGGCCCTACAATGAGCAGTTCTTC. Translated, it gives CASSESVGTGPYNEQFF.

The chain carries TRBV4-3 and TRBJ2-2; unclear D gene. Germline lookup yields CDR1 LGHNA and CDR2 YSLEER. The CDR3 contains 14 residues. V lost 3 bases, J lost 7 bases, and 12 bases lay in between. The CDR3 DNA sequence: TGCGCCAGCAGCCAGATGTCGTCGGGCGGGGAGCTGTTTTTT. Translating it yields CASSQMSSGGELFF.

This clone was picked up one time. The chain is built from TRBV4-3 and TRBJ2-1; 12 bases agree with TRBD2. The V segment lost 0 bases and the J segment 5 bases; nucleotides outside the gene matches: 5. The CDR3 is made up of 17 amino acids. CDR1 is LGHNA, CDR2 YSLEER, per germline. Here the CDR3 reads CASSQDSLAGGNNEQFF. The CDR3 DNA is TGCGCCAGCAGCCAAGATTCGCTAGCGGGGGGGAACAATGAGCAGTTCTTC.

The rearrangement uses TRBV5-4 and TRBJ2-4, with 11 nucleotides matching TRBD1. From germline, CDR1 is SGHNT and CDR2 YYREEE (reference sequence). This CDR3 comprises 20 residues. V lost 4 bases to trimming and J lost 1 base; unmatched junction nucleotides: 16. The CDR3 DNA is TGTGCCAGCAGCCCCCAGCCCAGGACAGGGGGCCGGGATGCCAAAAACATTCAGTACTTC. Protein: CASSPQPRTGGRDAKNIQYF.

The rearrangement joins TRBV19 to TRBJ2-1, with 8 bases fitting TRBD2. The CDR3 is made up of 14 amino acids. CDR1 is LNHDA and CDR2 is SQIVND in the germline V gene (reference sequence). Unmatched junction bases numbered 5, after V lost 5 bases and J lost 5 bases. CDR3 nucleotides: TGTGCCAGTAGTCCAATAGCGGGAAACAATGAGCAGTTCTTC. Encoded protein: CASSPIAGNNEQFF.

The V and J genes are TRBV5-1 and TRBJ2-3; 10 bases match TRBD2. Germline assignment: CDR1 SGHRS and CDR2 YFSETQ. This CDR3 has 16 amino acids. Trimming removed 0 bases from V and 4 bases from J; junction bases left unmatched: 5. CDR3 DNA sequence: TGCGCCAGCAGCTTGGGCAGCGGGGGGGCGGCAGATACGCAGTATTTT. This encodes CASSLGSGGAADTQYF.

Of note for this clone: The same CDR3 can be traced to other DNA sequences in this sample. The rearrangement uses TRBV9 and TRBJ2-5; 8 positions agree with TRBD1. Germline V gene lookup returns CDR1 SGDLS and CDR2 YYNGEE. The trim removed 0 bases at V and 2 bases at J, leaving 3 bases unmatched. The CDR3 consists of 15 residues. As DNA, the CDR3 is TGTGCCAGCAGCGTAGCAGGGGGCCGACAAGAGACCCAGTACTTC. Translated, it gives CASSVAGGRQETQYF.

The chain carries TRBV30 and TRBJ2-5; no definite D call. Trimming stripped 4 bases from V and 9 bases from J, with 9 bases between. Germline V gene sequence: CDR1 GTSNPN, CDR2 SVGIG (reference sequence). This CDR3 region has 10 residues. The CDR3 spells CAWTCLAQYF. Written as DNA, the CDR3 is TGTGCCTGGACATGTTTAGCCCAGTACTTC.

This chain connects TRBV5-4 to TRBJ2-5; D is perhaps TRBD2 (6 bases). This CDR3 comprises 14 residues. Per the germline V gene, CDR1 is SGHNT and CDR2 is YYREEE (reference sequence). V gave up 2 bases and J gave up 1 base, with 9 bases separating them. CDR3 bases: TGTGCCAGCAGCTTCCCCGGGGGCCAAGAGACCCAGTACTTC. Residues: CASSFPGGQETQYF.

This clone was seen a single time. The V call is TRBV4-3, the J call TRBJ1-2; a weak D match, TRBD1 (5 bases). There are 15 residues in the CDR3. Germline CDR1 is LGHNA and CDR2 is YSLEER. V gave up 5 bases and J gave up 5 bases, with 18 bases separating them. The CDR3 spells CASSYKGGTQYGYTF. The CDR3 DNA sequence: TGCGCCAGCAGCTACAAAGGCGGGACCCAGTATGGCTACACCTTC.

This clone was observed a few times. This sequence joins TRBV11-2 and TRBJ2-7; 7 nucleotides align to TRBD2. The junction had 5 bases not matched to a gene; V was cut back by 0 bases and J by 9 bases. CDR3 length equals 13 residues. From germline, CDR1 is SGHAT and CDR2 FQNNGV. Written as DNA, the CDR3 is TGTGCCAGCAGCTTAGACGGGGGGAGGGGGCAGTACTTC. Its protein product is CASSLDGGRGQYF.

The V call is TRBV7-9, the J call TRBJ1-3; no clear D. Deletions cut 10 bases from V and 0 bases from J, with 10 bases between. The CDR3 totals 13 residues. Germline CDR1 is SEHNR and CDR2 is FQNEAQ (reference sequence). The CDR3 sequence: CATGRDSGNTIYF. CDR3 bases: TGTGCCACCGGACGGGACTCTGGAAACACCATATATTTT.